This T cell receptor (beta chain) was captured in a study of monozygotic twins with cystic fibrosis. A single count supports this clone. What it recognizes is unknown. V shed 6 bases, J shed 8 bases, and the junction held 12 bases outside the gene matches. Germline V CDR1 and CDR2: KGHSH, LQKENI. This CDR3 is built from 15 residues. Libraries were prepared by immunoSEQ multiplex PCR; TCRdb keeps only in-frame clonotypes and omits some of them. The sample consists of about 36,000 clones, approximately 87% of them appearing once. Whole-study results and caveats: V usage most resembled the co-twin in 13 of 16 pairs.

This TCR derives from a girl aged 2-9 years with cystic fibrosis. V and J are TRBV18 and TRBJ2-1, with 8 bases that match TRBD1. Sequencing was done on a sample of blood. The CDR3, as DNA: TGTGCCAGCTCCCACCAGCGGACAGGGCAAGATGAGCAGTTCTTC. Translating it yields CASSHQRTGQDEQFF. Filled out from reference TRBV18 and TRBJ2-1, the complete variable domain reads NAGVMQNPRHLVRRRGQEARLRCSPMKGHSHVYWYRQLPEEGLKFMVYLQKENIIDESGMPKERFSAEFPKEGPSILRIQQVVRGDSAAYFCASSHQRTGQDEQFFGPGTRLTVL.